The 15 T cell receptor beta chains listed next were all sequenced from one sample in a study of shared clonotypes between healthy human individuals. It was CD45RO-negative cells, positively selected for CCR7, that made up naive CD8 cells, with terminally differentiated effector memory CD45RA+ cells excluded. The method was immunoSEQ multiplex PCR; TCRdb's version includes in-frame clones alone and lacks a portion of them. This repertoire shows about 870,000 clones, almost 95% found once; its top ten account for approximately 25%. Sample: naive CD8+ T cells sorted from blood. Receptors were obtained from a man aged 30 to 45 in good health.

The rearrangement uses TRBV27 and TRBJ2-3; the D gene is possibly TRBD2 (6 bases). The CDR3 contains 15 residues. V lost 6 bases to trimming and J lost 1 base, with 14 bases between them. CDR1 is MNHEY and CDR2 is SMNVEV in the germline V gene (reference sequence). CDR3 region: CASRRASVGTDTQYF. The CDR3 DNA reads TGTGCCAGCAGGAGGGCTAGCGTCGGCACAGATACGCAGTATTTT.

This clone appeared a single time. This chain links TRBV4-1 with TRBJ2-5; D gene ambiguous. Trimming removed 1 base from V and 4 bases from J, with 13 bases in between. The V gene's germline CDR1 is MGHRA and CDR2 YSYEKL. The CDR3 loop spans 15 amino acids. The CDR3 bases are TGCGCCAGCAGCCAAGCCGGGTCCCACGGAGAGACCCAGTACTTC. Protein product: CASSQAGSHGETQYF.

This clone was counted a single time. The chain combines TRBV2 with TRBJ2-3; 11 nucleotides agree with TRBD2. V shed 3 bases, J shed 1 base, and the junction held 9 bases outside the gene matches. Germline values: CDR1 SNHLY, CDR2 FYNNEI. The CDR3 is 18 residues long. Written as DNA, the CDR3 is TGTGCCAGCAGTGAGACTAGCGGGACTATCCTGGGCACAGATACGCAGTATTTT. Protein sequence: CASSETSGTILGTDTQYF. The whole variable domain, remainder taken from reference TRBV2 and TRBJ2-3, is EPEVTQTPSHQVTQMGQEVILRCVPISNHLYFYWYRQILGQKVEFLVSFYNNEISEKSEIFDDQFSVERPDGSNFTLKIRSTKLEDSAMYFCASSETSGTILGTDTQYFGPGTRLTVL.

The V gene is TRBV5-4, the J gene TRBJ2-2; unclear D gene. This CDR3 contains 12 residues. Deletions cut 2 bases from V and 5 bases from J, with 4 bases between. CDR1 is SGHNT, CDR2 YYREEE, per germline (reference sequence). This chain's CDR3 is CASSFWTGELFF. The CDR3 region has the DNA TGTGCCAGCAGCTTTTGGACCGGGGAGCTGTTTTTT.

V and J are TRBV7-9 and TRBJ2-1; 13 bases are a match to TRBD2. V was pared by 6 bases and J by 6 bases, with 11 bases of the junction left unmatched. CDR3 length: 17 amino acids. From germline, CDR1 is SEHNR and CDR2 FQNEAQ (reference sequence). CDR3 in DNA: TGTGCCAGCAGTCACTCAAAACGGACTAGCGGGAGCAATGAGCAGTTCTTC. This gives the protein CASSHSKRTSGSNEQFF. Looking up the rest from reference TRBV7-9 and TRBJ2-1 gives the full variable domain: DTGVSQNPRHKITKRGQNVTFRCDPISEHNRLYWYRQTLGQGPEFLTYFQNEAQLEKSRLLSDRFSAERPKGSFSTLEIQRTEQGDSAMYLCASSHSKRTSGSNEQFFGPGTRLTVL.

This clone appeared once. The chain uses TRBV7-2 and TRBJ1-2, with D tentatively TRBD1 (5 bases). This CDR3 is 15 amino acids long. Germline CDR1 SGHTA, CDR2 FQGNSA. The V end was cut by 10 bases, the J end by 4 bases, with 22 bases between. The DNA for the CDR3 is TGTGCCACCAACTCCGACGAAGAGGGGCGCTATGGCTACACCTTC. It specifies CATNSDEEGRYGYTF.

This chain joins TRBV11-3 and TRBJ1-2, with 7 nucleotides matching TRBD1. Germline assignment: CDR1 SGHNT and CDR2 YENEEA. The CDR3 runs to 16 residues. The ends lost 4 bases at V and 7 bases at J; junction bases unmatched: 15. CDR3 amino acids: CASSSTRDSVVRGYTF. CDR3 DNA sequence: TGTGCCAGCAGCTCAACCCGGGACAGTGTTGTTCGTGGCTACACCTTC.

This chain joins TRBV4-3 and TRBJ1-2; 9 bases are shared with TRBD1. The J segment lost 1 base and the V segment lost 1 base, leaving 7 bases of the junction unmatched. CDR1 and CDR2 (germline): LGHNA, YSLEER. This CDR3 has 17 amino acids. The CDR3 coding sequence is TGCGCCAGCAGCCAAGGTTTGGACAGGGGCTTTAACTATGGCTACACCTTC. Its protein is CASSQGLDRGFNYGYTF.

CDR3 residues: CASNHNRGSYEQYF. The CDR3 coding sequence is TGTGCCAGCAACCACAACCGAGGGAGTTACGAGCAGTACTTC. The gene calls are TRBV28 and TRBJ2-7; weak D call: TRBD2 (5 bases). This CDR3 comprises 14 residues. In germline, CDR1 is MDHEN, CDR2 SYDVKM. V dropped 7 bases and J dropped 4 bases, with 17 bases sitting between them.

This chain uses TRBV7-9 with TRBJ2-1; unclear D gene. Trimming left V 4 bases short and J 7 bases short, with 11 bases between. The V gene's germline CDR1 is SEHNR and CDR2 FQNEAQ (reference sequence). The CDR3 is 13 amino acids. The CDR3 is CASSYGSLNEQFF. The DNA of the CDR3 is TGTGCCAGCAGCTACGGGTCCCTTAATGAGCAGTTCTTC.

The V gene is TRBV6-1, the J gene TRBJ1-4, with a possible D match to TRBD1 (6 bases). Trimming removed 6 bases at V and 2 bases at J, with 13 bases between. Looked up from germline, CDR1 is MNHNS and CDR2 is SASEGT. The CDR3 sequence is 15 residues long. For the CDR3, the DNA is TGTGCCAGCAGGGAACAGGGCCAGACTAATGAAAAACTGTTTTTT. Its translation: CASREQGQTNEKLFF.

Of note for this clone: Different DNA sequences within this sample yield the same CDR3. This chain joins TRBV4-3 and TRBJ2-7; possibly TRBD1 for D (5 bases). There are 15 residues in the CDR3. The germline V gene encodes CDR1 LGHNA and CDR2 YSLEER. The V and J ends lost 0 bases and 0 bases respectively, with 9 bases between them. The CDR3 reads CASSQEGDGSYEQYF. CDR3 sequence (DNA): TGCGCCAGCAGCCAAGAAGGGGATGGCTCCTACGAGCAGTACTTC.

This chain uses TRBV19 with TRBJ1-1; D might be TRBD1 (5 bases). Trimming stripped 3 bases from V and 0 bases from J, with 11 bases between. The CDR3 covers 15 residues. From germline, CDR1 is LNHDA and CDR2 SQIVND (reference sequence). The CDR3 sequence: CASSMYTGMNTEAFF. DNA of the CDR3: TGTGCCAGTAGTATGTATACAGGAATGAACACTGAAGCTTTCTTT.

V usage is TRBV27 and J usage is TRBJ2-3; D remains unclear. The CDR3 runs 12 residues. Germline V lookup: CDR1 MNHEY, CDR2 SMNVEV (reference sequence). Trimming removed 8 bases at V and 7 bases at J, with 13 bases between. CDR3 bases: TGTGCCAGCGGGAACCAGCCTCATACGCAGTATTTT. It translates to CASGNQPHTQYF.

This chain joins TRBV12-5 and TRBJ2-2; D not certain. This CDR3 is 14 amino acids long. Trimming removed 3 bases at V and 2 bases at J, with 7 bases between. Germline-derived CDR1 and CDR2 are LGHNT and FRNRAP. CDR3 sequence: CASGFSANTGELFF. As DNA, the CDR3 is TGTGCTAGTGGTTTCTCCGCAAACACCGGGGAGCTGTTTTTT.